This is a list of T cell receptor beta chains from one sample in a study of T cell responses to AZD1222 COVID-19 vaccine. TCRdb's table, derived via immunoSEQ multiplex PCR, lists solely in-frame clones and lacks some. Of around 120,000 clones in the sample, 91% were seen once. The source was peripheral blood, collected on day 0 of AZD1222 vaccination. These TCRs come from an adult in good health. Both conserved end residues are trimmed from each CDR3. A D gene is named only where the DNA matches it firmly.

cdr3_aa: ATSREGQFYEQY
d_call: NA
v_call: TRBV15
j_call: TRBJ2-7

cdr3_aa: ATSDPGTSGNEQF
d_call: TRBD2
v_call: TRBV24-1
j_call: TRBJ2-1

cdr3_aa: ASSLGFGSGQY
d_call: NA
v_call: TRBV3-1/TRBV3-2
j_call: TRBJ2-7

cdr3_aa: SVLLTGSEYYGYT
d_call: NA
v_call: TRBV29-1
j_call: TRBJ1-2

cdr3_aa: ASSQGGALGSYNEQF
d_call: NA
v_call: TRBV4-2
j_call: TRBJ2-1

cdr3_aa: ASSLSTGKFGYT
d_call: NA
v_call: TRBV27
j_call: TRBJ1-2

cdr3_aa: ASSLTGANYGYT
d_call: NA
v_call: TRBV7-3
j_call: TRBJ1-2

cdr3_aa: ASSLQENTEAF
d_call: NA
v_call: TRBV5-8
j_call: TRBJ1-1

cdr3_aa: ASSLDRGNSPLH
d_call: TRBD1
v_call: TRBV5-4
j_call: TRBJ1-6

cdr3_aa: ASSLGGQETQY
d_call: NA
v_call: TRBV5-1
j_call: TRBJ2-5

cdr3_aa: ASSLESVYSNQPQH
d_call: NA
v_call: TRBV7-8
j_call: TRBJ1-5

cdr3_aa: VRIDRYPRDTQY
d_call: NA
v_call: TRBV7-5
j_call: TRBJ2-3

cdr3_aa: ASSSLRVYYEQY
d_call: NA
v_call: TRBV6-5
j_call: TRBJ2-7

cdr3_aa: ASSLSRAQNEQF
d_call: NA
v_call: TRBV7-2
j_call: TRBJ2-1

cdr3_aa: ASSPRAVWLSGANVLT
d_call: NA
v_call: TRBV6-2/TRBV6-3
j_call: TRBJ2-6

cdr3_aa: ASSSYAGPRETQY
d_call: NA
v_call: TRBV13
j_call: TRBJ2-5

cdr3_aa: ASSMAGEAF
d_call: NA
v_call: TRBV19
j_call: TRBJ1-1

cdr3_aa: ASSQDLTGWNYEQY
d_call: NA
v_call: TRBV4-1
j_call: TRBJ2-7

cdr3_aa: ASSPTTGMGYGYT
d_call: NA
v_call: TRBV18
j_call: TRBJ1-2

cdr3_aa: ASRDSLNTGELF
d_call: NA
v_call: TRBV2
j_call: TRBJ2-2

cdr3_aa: ASSLTGLSNQPQH
d_call: NA
v_call: TRBV7-2
j_call: TRBJ1-5

cdr3_aa: ASLSSNYGYT
d_call: NA
v_call: TRBV19
j_call: TRBJ1-2

cdr3_aa: ASSVVGRQGRNEQF
d_call: TRBD1
v_call: TRBV9
j_call: TRBJ2-1

cdr3_aa: ASSYTPRDQTQY
d_call: NA
v_call: TRBV6-5
j_call: TRBJ2-5

cdr3_aa: ASSMKGGNTIY
d_call: NA
v_call: TRBV5-4
j_call: TRBJ1-3

cdr3_aa: ASSSGLAGVPSYEQY
d_call: TRBD2
v_call: TRBV5-6
j_call: TRBJ2-7

cdr3_aa: ASSAPGRDNYGYT
d_call: NA
v_call: TRBV2
j_call: TRBJ1-2

cdr3_aa: ASSPGTVVADTQY
d_call: TRBD1
v_call: TRBV28
j_call: TRBJ2-3

cdr3_aa: ASSHLAGNSYGYT
d_call: NA
v_call: TRBV3-1/TRBV3-2
j_call: TRBJ1-2

cdr3_aa: ASGLGLAGFYQETQY
d_call: TRBD2
v_call: TRBV12-5
j_call: TRBJ2-5

cdr3_aa: ASSLVDDQETQY
d_call: NA
v_call: TRBV5-1
j_call: TRBJ2-5

cdr3_aa: ASSFGQEETQY
d_call: NA
v_call: TRBV2
j_call: TRBJ2-5

cdr3_aa: ASAPGQGSDEQF
d_call: TRBD1
v_call: TRBV2
j_call: TRBJ2-1

cdr3_aa: ASSLFTPGGSRT
d_call: NA
v_call: TRBV28
j_call: TRBJ1-2

cdr3_aa: ASSVQGAASGNTIY
d_call: TRBD1
v_call: TRBV6-1
j_call: TRBJ1-3

cdr3_aa: ASSSPAGLAGGVGGELF
d_call: TRBD2
v_call: TRBV9
j_call: TRBJ2-2

cdr3_aa: ASSPEPGGAGELF
d_call: TRBD1
v_call: TRBV7-2
j_call: TRBJ2-2

cdr3_aa: ASSARGQGRYGYT
d_call: TRBD1
v_call: TRBV25-1
j_call: TRBJ1-2

cdr3_aa: ASSIGSRNEQY
d_call: NA
v_call: TRBV7-6
j_call: TRBJ2-7

cdr3_aa: ASSYGLAGEGENEQF
d_call: TRBD2
v_call: TRBV6-2/TRBV6-3
j_call: TRBJ2-1

cdr3_aa: ASSQDYEQY
d_call: NA
v_call: TRBV3-1/TRBV3-2
j_call: TRBJ2-7

cdr3_aa: ASSLVLGTGQGLEGGYT
d_call: TRBD1
v_call: TRBV5-1
j_call: TRBJ1-2

cdr3_aa: ASEPLQGLYNEQF
d_call: TRBD1
v_call: TRBV27
j_call: TRBJ2-1

cdr3_aa: ASTLGGTRFTDTQY
d_call: NA
v_call: TRBV9
j_call: TRBJ2-3

cdr3_aa: ASSLVEGSTDTQY
d_call: NA
v_call: TRBV5-1
j_call: TRBJ2-3

cdr3_aa: ASSLIQGRGDEQF
d_call: NA
v_call: TRBV27
j_call: TRBJ2-1

cdr3_aa: ASSFPNLDGYT
d_call: NA
v_call: TRBV5-1
j_call: TRBJ1-2

cdr3_aa: ASSDRSPPGGSHSYNEQF
d_call: TRBD2
v_call: TRBV6-1
j_call: TRBJ2-1

cdr3_aa: ASSYTGTSQGQF
d_call: TRBD2
v_call: TRBV5-4
j_call: TRBJ2-1

cdr3_aa: ASSPDYSGSYEQY
d_call: NA
v_call: TRBV18
j_call: TRBJ2-7

cdr3_aa: ASSYPVRDEQF
d_call: NA
v_call: TRBV6-5
j_call: TRBJ2-1

cdr3_aa: ASSQRGLSGNTIY
d_call: NA
v_call: TRBV4-1
j_call: TRBJ1-3

cdr3_aa: ASSYIRGYT
d_call: NA
v_call: TRBV6-2/TRBV6-3
j_call: TRBJ1-2

cdr3_aa: ASSIGINNEQF
d_call: NA
v_call: TRBV19
j_call: TRBJ2-1

cdr3_aa: ASSHDPGGNPANQETQY
d_call: NA
v_call: TRBV13
j_call: TRBJ2-5

cdr3_aa: ASSPGQGAIDEQY
d_call: TRBD1
v_call: TRBV7-8
j_call: TRBJ2-7

cdr3_aa: ASTPEEREEEGSSYEQY
d_call: TRBD2
v_call: TRBV11-3
j_call: TRBJ2-7

cdr3_aa: ASSLAAGGEKLF
d_call: NA
v_call: TRBV7-2
j_call: TRBJ1-4

cdr3_aa: ASSLDGTRREEQY
d_call: NA
v_call: TRBV5-1
j_call: TRBJ2-7

cdr3_aa: ASSIGGPSYNEQF
d_call: NA
v_call: TRBV27
j_call: TRBJ2-1